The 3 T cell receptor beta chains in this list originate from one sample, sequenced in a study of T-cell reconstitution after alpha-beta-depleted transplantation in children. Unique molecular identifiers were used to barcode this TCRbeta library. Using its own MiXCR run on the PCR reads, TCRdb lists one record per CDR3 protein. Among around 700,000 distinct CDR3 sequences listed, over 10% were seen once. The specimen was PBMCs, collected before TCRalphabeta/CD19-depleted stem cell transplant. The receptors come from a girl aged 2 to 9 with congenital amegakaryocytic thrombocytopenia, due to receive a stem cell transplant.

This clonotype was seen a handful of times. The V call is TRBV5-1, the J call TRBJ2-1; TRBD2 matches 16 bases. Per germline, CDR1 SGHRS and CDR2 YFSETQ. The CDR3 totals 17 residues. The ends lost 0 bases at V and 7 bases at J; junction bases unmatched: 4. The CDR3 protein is CASSLGPGLAGGNEQFF. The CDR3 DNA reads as TGCGCCAGCAGCTTGGGCCCGGGACTAGCGGGAGGGAATGAGCAGTTCTTC.

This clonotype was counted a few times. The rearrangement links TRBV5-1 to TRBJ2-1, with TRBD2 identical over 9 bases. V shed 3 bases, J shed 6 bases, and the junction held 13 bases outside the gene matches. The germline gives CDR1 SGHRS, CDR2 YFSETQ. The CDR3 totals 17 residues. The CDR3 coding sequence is TGCGCCAGCAGCTGGACTAGCGCCAAAAGGTCCCCCAATGAGCAGTTCTTC. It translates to CASSWTSAKRSPNEQFF.

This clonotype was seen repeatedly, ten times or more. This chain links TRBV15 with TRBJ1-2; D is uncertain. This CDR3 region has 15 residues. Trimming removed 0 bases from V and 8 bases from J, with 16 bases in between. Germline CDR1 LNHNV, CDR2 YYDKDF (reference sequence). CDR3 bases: TGTGCCACCAGCAGAGATTACGATCCGGGAATCGGCTACACCTTC. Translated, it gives CATSRDYDPGIGYTF.